Listed below are T cell receptor beta chains from one sample, sequenced in a study of blood T cell repertoires in COVID-19. TCRdb's copy holds only in-frame clones and misses some; the assay was immunoSEQ multiplex PCR. Of around 180,000 clones listed, about 81% are singletons. What was sequenced was peripheral blood. Receptors originate from a woman older than 75 with COVID-19, enrolled during active disease. The CDR3 runs from the conserved cysteine through the conserved F or W. D genes are given only for firm matches. Size is omitted from some rows. Given values are once, few, many or a class for expanded clones.

cdr3_length j_call d_call v_call clone_size cdr3_aa cdr3_nt
14 TRBJ2-2 . TRBV10-3 . CAISTGRETGELFF TGTGCCATCAGTACAGGGAGGGAAACCGGGGAGCTGTTTTTT
16 TRBJ2-1 . TRBV9 . CASSVGIRLPDNEQFF TGTGCCAGCAGCGTAGGCATTCGACTACCTGACAATGAGCAGTTCTTC
14 TRBJ2-1 TRBD2 TRBV19 . CASRLAGGDNEQFF TGTGCCAGTAGGCTAGCGGGAGGGGACAATGAGCAGTTCTTC
16 TRBJ2-1 . TRBV4-3 many CASSQDQGGAYNEQFF TGCGCCAGCAGCCAAGATCAGGGGGGAGCCTACAATGAGCAGTTCTTC
15 TRBJ2-3 TRBD1 TRBV7-8 . CASSPWTGGTDTQYF TGTGCCAGCAGCCCCTGGACAGGGGGCACAGATACGCAGTATTTT
15 TRBJ2-2 . TRBV11-1 . CAPNEGQTNTGELFF TGTGCCCCCAACGAGGGACAAACTAACACCGGGGAGCTGTTTTTT
15 TRBJ1-2 . TRBV18 . CASSPGRQDNYGYTF TGTGCCAGCTCACCAGGGAGACAGGACAACTATGGCTACACCTTC
15 TRBJ2-7 . TRBV5-1 . CASSFYAGSSYEQYF TGCGCCAGCAGCTTCTACGCGGGTAGCTCCTACGAGCAGTACTTC
12 TRBJ1-5 . TRBV24-1 . CATSGRHEPQHF TGTGCCACCAGTGGCCGACACGAGCCCCAGCATTTT
16 TRBJ2-3 . TRBV11-2 . CASSLDGAALSDTQYF TGTGCCAGCAGCTTAGATGGGGCGGCACTCTCAGATACGCAGTATTTT
15 TRBJ2-3 . TRBV4-3 once CASSQGWGGTDTQYF TGCGCCAGCAGCCAAGGGTGGGGGGGCACAGATACGCAGTATTTT
15 TRBJ2-5 TRBD2 TRBV13 . CASASGTSPRETQYF TGTGCCTCAGCTTCTGGGACTAGCCCCCGAGAGACCCAGTACTTC
15 TRBJ2-2 TRBD1 TRBV5-6 . CASSPGQGAVGELFF TGTGCCAGCAGCCCTGGCCAGGGGGCAGTCGGGGAGCTGTTTTTT
15 TRBJ2-7 . TRBV6-2/TRBV6-3 . CASSRRGKSSYEQYF TGTGCCAGCAGTAGGCGAGGCAAGAGCTCCTACGAGCAGTACTTC
15 TRBJ1-6 . TRBV6-5 . CASSLYREGNSPLHF TGTGCCAGCAGTCTATACAGGGAGGGTAATTCACCCCTCCACTTT
13 TRBJ2-1 TRBD1 TRBV29-1 . CSVAGTADNEQFF TGCAGCGTCGCCGGGACAGCCGACAATGAGCAGTTCTTC
16 TRBJ2-7 TRBD1 TRBV25-1 . CASSDPGTGATYEQYF TGTGCCAGCAGTGACCCCGGGACAGGGGCTACCTACGAGCAGTACTTC
15 TRBJ2-3 TRBD2 TRBV11-3 once CASSPESGTTDTQYF TGTGCCAGCAGCCCGGAGAGCGGGACTACAGATACGCAGTATTTT
16 TRBJ2-7 TRBD2 TRBV11-3 few CASSNSGTSRAYEQYF TGTGCCAGCAGCAACTCCGGGACTAGTAGGGCCTACGAGCAGTACTTC
15 TRBJ2-5 . TRBV28 . CASSSLRDPEETQYF TGTGCCAGCAGTTCGCTCCGGGATCCTGAGGAGACCCAGTACTTC
15 TRBJ1-1 TRBD1 TRBV10-3 . CAISRTGATSTEAFF TGTGCCATCAGTCGGACAGGGGCCACGAGCACTGAAGCTTTCTTT
15 TRBJ2-1 . TRBV7-6 . CASSLDGGSYNEQFF TGTGCCAGCAGCTTAGATGGGGGCTCGTACAATGAGCAGTTCTTC
17 TRBJ1-5 . TRBV2 . CASSARQAQDSNQPQHF TGTGCCAGCAGTGCCCGACAGGCGCAGGACAGCAATCAGCCCCAGCATTTT
15 TRBJ1-1 TRBD1 TRBV11-1 . CASSPRDRGFTEAFF TGTGCCAGCAGCCCTCGGGACAGGGGTTTCACTGAAGCTTTCTTT
15 TRBJ2-7 TRBD1 TRBV2 . CASTRTGSSSYEQYF TGTGCCAGCACCCGGACAGGGTCGAGCTCCTACGAGCAGTACTTC
16 TRBJ1-4 TRBD1 TRBV18 . CASSRGQGAANEKLFF TGTGCCAGCTCACGTGGGCAGGGGGCCGCTAATGAAAAACTGTTTTTT
19 TRBJ2-7 TRBD2 TRBV27 . CASSLLPTSRSGSYYEQYF TGTGCCAGCAGTTTACTCCCCACTTCGAGGAGCGGGAGTTACTACGAGCAGTACTTC
16 TRBJ2-1 TRBD2 TRBV18 . CASSQTGLDSYNEQFF TGTGCCAGCTCACAAACGGGACTAGACTCCTACAATGAGCAGTTCTTC
14 TRBJ1-1 . TRBV18 . CASSPATQNTEAFF TGTGCCAGCTCACCGGCAACACAGAACACTGAAGCTTTCTTT
16 TRBJ1-3 . TRBV6-5 . CASSYGEPGGGNTIYF TGTGCCAGCAGTTACGGGGAGCCGGGGGGCGGAAACACCATATATTTT
16 TRBJ2-3 TRBD2 TRBV5-1 . CASSSTAGGGADTQYF TGCGCCAGCAGCTCAACAGCGGGAGGGGGCGCAGATACGCAGTATTTT
14 TRBJ1-6 . TRBV25-1 . CASSLSLPHSPLHF TGTGCCAGCAGTCTTTCTCTACCTCATTCACCCCTCCACTTT
15 TRBJ2-7 TRBD2 TRBV6-5 . CASSLGLADIYEQYF TGTGCCAGCAGCCTGGGACTAGCTGATATCTACGAGCAGTACTTC
14 TRBJ2-1 TRBD2 TRBV4-1 few CASSQGLDYNEQFF TGCGCCAGCAGCCAGGGACTAGACTACAATGAGCAGTTCTTC
15 TRBJ1-1 . TRBV14 . CASSQVAAANTEAFF TGTGCCAGCAGCCAAGTGGCCGCTGCTAACACTGAAGCTTTCTTT
17 TRBJ2-1 TRBD1 TRBV5-1 once CASSFSRTGATYNEQFF TGCGCCAGCAGCTTCTCCCGGACAGGAGCCACTTACAATGAGCAGTTCTTC
15 TRBJ1-2 TRBD1 TRBV6-6 . CASRDRGRRDYGYTF TGTGCCAGCCGGGACAGGGGGCGCCGGGACTATGGCTACACCTTC
13 TRBJ1-1 TRBD1 TRBV2 . CASKRGTGIEAFF TGTGCCAGCAAGAGGGGGACAGGGATTGAAGCTTTCTTT
12 TRBJ1-2 . TRBV7-2 . CASRVGVEGYTF TGTGCCAGCCGGGTAGGGGTGGAAGGCTACACCTTC
14 TRBJ2-5 . TRBV18 once CASSSSGGLVTQYF TGTGCCAGCTCATCCTCAGGGGGGCTGGTGACCCAGTACTTC
14 TRBJ1-2 TRBD1 TRBV18 once CASSPPGTGDGYTF TGTGCCAGCTCACCACCCGGGACAGGGGATGGCTACACCTTC
15 TRBJ2-3 . TRBV18 . CASSPGSDGLDTQYF TGTGCCAGCTCACCGGGATCGGACGGACTGGATACGCAGTATTTT
14 TRBJ2-2 . TRBV6-2/TRBV6-3 . CASSPTRFTGELFF TGTGCCAGCAGCCCTACTAGGTTCACCGGGGAGCTGTTTTTT
16 TRBJ2-2 TRBD1 TRBV4-1 . CASSHPRQGNTGELFF TGCGCCAGCAGCCACCCCCGACAGGGTAACACCGGGGAGCTGTTTTTT
15 TRBJ2-7 . TRBV28 few CASSYDLQGSYEQYF TGTGCCAGCAGTTACGACCTTCAGGGGAGCTACGAGCAGTACTTC
13 TRBJ1-2 . TRBV4-2 . CASSQDSGYGYTF TGTGCCAGCAGCCAAGATTCCGGCTATGGCTACACCTTC